The source of this T cell receptor (beta chain) is a study of blood T cells in healthy people across ages (dated by TCRdb to 2014 to 2015). Notes on the research overall: In model experiments, template switching captured roughly one uniquely barcoded TCR beta cDNA molecule for every two T cells. The donors were divided into four age groups: young (average around 15 years), middle-aged (about 39), aged (approximately 62) and long-lived (about 79). For two donors (one aged 18 to 29 and one aged 80 or older), the study analyzed two additional independent replicas of 1 million unique cDNA reads from the same blood draw. The study measured age-related changes in TCR beta repertoire diversity using deep sequencing normalized with unique cDNA molecular identifiers.

The approximately 40 donors, aged about 6 to 100 years, were systemically healthy Caucasian individuals from Russia. Around 10 milliliters of peripheral blood were drawn from each donor into EDTA-treated Vacutainer tubes. Ficoll-Paque density-gradient centrifugation was used to isolate PBMCs, with at least 6.5 million per sample. Total RNA was extracted from PBMCs with Trizol reagent, with at least 6 micrograms obtained per sample. For every donor, flow cytometry on a PBMC aliquot measured the percentage of naive CD45RAhigh/CD27high T cells. Ends trimmed: V by 3 bases, J by 5 bases; bases unmatched to a gene: 11. The germline V gene encodes CDR1 SGHRS and CDR2 YFSETQ. The CDR3 contains 16 residues, cysteine and phenylalanine counted. This entry keeps only the CDR3 DNA: 48 bases, framed from base 1. The receptor library was made with 5' RACE. TCRdb lists the instrument as Illumina HiSeq 2500. A second about 7 to 12 cycle PCR used a sample-barcoded 5' primer and a J-beta primer mix. A template-switch 5' adaptor carrying 12 random nucleotides introduced a unique molecular identifier onto each TCR beta cDNA molecule. Each sample yielded at least 2.5 million CDR3-containing paired-end reads. The Mint cDNA synthesis kit, primed by a TRBC-specific oligonucleotide, was used to synthesize first-strand cDNA from all RNA. Following uracil-DNA glycosylase treatment, all cDNA underwent a first 18-cycle PCR with the universal primers M1SS and BC2_uni_R. From the authors' description of their analysis: For normalization, 1 million high-quality reads, each with a distinct molecular identifier, were randomly selected from each sample. Instead of being binned into consensus sequences, reads with shared molecular identifiers were discarded. MiTCR, set to a Q25 quality threshold and the strictest error-elimination algorithm, was used for CDR3 identification, clonotype clustering and error correction. A nonparametric unseen species model using Euler transformation provided a lower-bound estimate of total TCR beta diversity. TCRdb ran its own pipeline on the public reads, namely fastp trimming at Q25 and MiXCR clone calling, and kept in-frame beta chains. Rows matching on CDR3 protein sequence are summarized as one entry with the most common DNA and genes. These V and J calls rely on TCRdb rather than the paper's analysis. A total of some 800,000 distinct CDR3 sequences appear in this sample, roughly 25% of them only once. The ten most abundant clones make up roughly 3.5% of the sample.

On the study overall, not on this receptor specifically: Bulk unsorted PBMC profiling prevented conclusive comparison of naive and antigen-experienced compartments. Observed TCR beta diversity per million T cells fell roughly linearly with age, and a significant reduction was already apparent by age roughly 40. The CMV infection status of donors was not known, potentially confounding age-related changes in expanded clonotypes. The percentage of naive T cells measured by flow cytometry correlated strongly with observed TCR beta diversity. Estimates of total diversity from one million sequenced T cells were regarded as lower bounds and underestimates. Compared with the aged group, more naive CD4+ T cells, fewer expanded clones and increased TCR diversity were shown by the long-lived group, suggesting age selection.

On this clonotype: It lacks a known antigen. The sample holds no much larger clone one base away, and base qualities are not on file.

The same sample was also used in a study of T cells of mothers and their children. Per the second study: Nine systemically healthy Caucasian individuals served as donors, namely three mothers together with their six children. cDNA synthesis used all of the extracted RNA, with around 1.4 ug of RNA in each 15 ul reaction. Sample barcodes and 2-4 random nucleotides were added via the M1S primer in the second PCR. Over 8.5 million TCR beta CDR3 reads came from each mother, compared with several million reads from each child. TCR recombination output is similarly shaped by thymic selection in related and unrelated pairs, with a minor effect exerted by inherited differences. Normalized repertoire overlap was always slightly but never significantly higher in related than unrelated mother-child pairs. No persistent microchimeric T cell clones were detected, at a sensitivity of 80 to 100 clones per million clonotypes. The study used deep NGS to compare TCR beta repertoires of mothers and children, seeking features distinguishing related mother-child pairs from unrelated individuals. Mothers averaged roughly 40 +/- 4 years of age and children averaged around 10 +/- 4 years. Libraries were sequenced on Illumina HiSeq 2000 with 100+100 nt paired-end reads after adapter ligation with NEBNext reagents. To prevent cross-contamination, the mother and child libraries were prepared a month apart and were sequenced in separate runs. For each donor, between about 450,000 and 2,300,000 distinct TCR beta clonotypes were identified. Naive TCR beta clonotypes were estimated from low-frequency clonotypes matched to each donor's FACS-determined naive share, without sorting.

The TCR originated in a boy aged 5-17 years in good health. Recombination connected TRBV5-1 to TRBJ1-1; 9 bases in between match TRBD1. Sample: blood. The nucleotide sequence is TGCGCCAGCAGCTCAACGGACGGGACAGGGAAGACTGAAGCTTTCTTT. It translates as CASSSTDGTGKTEAFF.